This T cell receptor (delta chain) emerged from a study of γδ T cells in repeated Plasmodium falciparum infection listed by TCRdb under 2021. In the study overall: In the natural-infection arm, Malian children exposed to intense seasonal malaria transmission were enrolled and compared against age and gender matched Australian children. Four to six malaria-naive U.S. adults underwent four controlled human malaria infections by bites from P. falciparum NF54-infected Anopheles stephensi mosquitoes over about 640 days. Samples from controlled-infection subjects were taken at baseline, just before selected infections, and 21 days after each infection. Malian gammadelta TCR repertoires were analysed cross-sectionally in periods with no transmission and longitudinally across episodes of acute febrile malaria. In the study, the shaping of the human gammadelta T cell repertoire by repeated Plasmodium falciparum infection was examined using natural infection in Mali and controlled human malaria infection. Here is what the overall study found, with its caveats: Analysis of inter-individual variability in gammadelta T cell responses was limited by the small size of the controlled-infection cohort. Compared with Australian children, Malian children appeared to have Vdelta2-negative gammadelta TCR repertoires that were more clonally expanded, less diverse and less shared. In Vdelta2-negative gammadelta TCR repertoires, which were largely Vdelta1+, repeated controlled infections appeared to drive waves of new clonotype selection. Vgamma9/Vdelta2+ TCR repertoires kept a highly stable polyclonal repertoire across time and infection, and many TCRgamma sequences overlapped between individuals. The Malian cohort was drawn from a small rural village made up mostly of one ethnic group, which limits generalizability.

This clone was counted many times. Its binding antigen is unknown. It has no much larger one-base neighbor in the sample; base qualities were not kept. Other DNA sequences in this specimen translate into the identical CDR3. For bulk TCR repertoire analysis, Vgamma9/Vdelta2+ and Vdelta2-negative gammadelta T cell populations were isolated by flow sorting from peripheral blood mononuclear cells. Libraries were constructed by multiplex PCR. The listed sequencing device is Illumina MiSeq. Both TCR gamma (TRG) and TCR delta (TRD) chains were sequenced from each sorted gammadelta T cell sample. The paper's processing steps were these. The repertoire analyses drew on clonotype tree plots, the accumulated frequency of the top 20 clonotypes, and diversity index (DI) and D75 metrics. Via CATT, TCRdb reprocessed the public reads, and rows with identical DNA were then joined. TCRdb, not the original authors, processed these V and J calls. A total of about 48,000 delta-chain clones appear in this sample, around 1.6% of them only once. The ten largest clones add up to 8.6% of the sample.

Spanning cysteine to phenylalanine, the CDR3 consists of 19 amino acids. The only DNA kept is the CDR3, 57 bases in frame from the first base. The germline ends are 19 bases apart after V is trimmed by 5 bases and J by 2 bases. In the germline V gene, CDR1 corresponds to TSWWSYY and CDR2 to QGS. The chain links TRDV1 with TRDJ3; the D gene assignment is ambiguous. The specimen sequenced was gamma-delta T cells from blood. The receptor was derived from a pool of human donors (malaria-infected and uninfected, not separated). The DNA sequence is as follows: TGTGCTCTTGGGTCGCTAAGGAAACTTTCGACCTGGGACACCCGACAGATGTTTTTC. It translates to CALGSLRKLSTWDTRQMFF.